The following is a T cell receptor (beta chain) sequence with its context. Its antigen remains unidentified. No much larger clone is present one base from it, and per-base qualities are unavailable. The CDR3 regions of human TCRbeta chains were analyzed by immunosequencing. The authors' pipeline ran thus. Repertoire TCRs were matched against a reference library of SARS-CoV-2-specific TCRs generated with the MIRA antigen-specificity platform. Breadth was defined as the fraction of unique TCRs that were SARS-CoV-2-associated. Depth was defined as the fraction of total T cells that were SARS-CoV-2-associated. Using the MIRA data, each spike-specific TCR was mapped to the spike region that the TCR reacts to and placed in a CD4 or CD8 class. Log10-transformed breadth and depth values were compared by one-way ANOVA with Sidak's multiple comparisons tests. Drawn from immuneACCESS, this table holds only the in-frame rearrangements with V and J called that TCRdb kept. Clones are partly lost; checked studies trace under half to an unresolved V gene and leave the rest unexplained. D and trimming were read from the DNA, whereas the V and J calls and clone size are those reported in that table. This sample lists roughly 250,000 clones; 85% to 95% were detected once. The top ten constitute 0.55% of the sample.

This entry is derived from a study of T cell responses to AZD1222 COVID-19 vaccine (dated by TCRdb to the early 2020s). A note on the overall study: AZD1222 recipients whose second dose came at about 4 weeks and those whose second dose came at about 12 weeks were combined into one group, since spike-specific TCR depth and breadth did not differ between the two schedules. A total of 233 trial participants underwent TCR sequencing, of whom nearly 210 received two doses of AZD1222 and around 26 received two doses of the MenACWY control vaccine. Trial participants were enrolled by age into subgroups of 18-55, 56-69 and 70-plus years, and 148, 28 and 57 TCR-sequenced participants, respectively, were included in these subgroups. Points the paper makes about the study in general: Because no samples from the day 14 peak response were available, repertoires could be characterized only after the peak T cell response. Most participants were white British and females outnumbered males, and the authors suggested that clonal diversity may have been underestimated. Spike-specific TCR breadth and depth rose significantly after two AZD1222 doses compared with day 0 and with MenACWY recipients. Conclusions about previously exposed vaccinees are limited because only six or seven AZD1222 recipients were SARS-CoV-2 seropositive at baseline. In the small 56-69-year group, the increase in depth fell short of significance, most likely because of low power. The whole spike protein was spanned by vaccine-associated CD4 TCRs, and dominant responses were seen in regions 160-218 and 743-854. Nearly half of unique spike-specific TCRs reportedly recognized epitopes outside regions mutated in the B.1.351 and B.1.1.7 variants.

The V end loses 3 bases and the J end loses 1 base, and a stretch of 15 bases separates them. The germline V gene specifies SGHTA as CDR1 and FQGTGA as CDR2. The CDR3 has 16 amino acids, counting the end cysteine and phenylalanine. Solely the CDR3 DNA is kept, with 48 bases framed from the first base. What this sample's time point label stands for: baseline before first vaccination. Vaccinee samples came from UK trials COV001 and COV002, including a single-blind randomized controlled phase 2/3 trial of AZD1222 (ChAdOx1 nCoV-19) in healthy adults. For TCRbeta chain sequencing, PBMC samples were collected from trial participants at day 0 and at day 28 after the second dose.

The sample consisted of peripheral blood, taken on day 0 of AZD1222 vaccination. The rearranged chain carries TRBV7-3 and TRBJ1-1, and the D gene may be TRBD1, 5 bases matching. The source of this sequence is an adult in good health. The bases are TGTGCCAGCAGCTTGGGACCAGGGAGAGGGAACACTGAAGCTTTCTTT. Translated, it reads CASSLGPGRGNTEAFF.